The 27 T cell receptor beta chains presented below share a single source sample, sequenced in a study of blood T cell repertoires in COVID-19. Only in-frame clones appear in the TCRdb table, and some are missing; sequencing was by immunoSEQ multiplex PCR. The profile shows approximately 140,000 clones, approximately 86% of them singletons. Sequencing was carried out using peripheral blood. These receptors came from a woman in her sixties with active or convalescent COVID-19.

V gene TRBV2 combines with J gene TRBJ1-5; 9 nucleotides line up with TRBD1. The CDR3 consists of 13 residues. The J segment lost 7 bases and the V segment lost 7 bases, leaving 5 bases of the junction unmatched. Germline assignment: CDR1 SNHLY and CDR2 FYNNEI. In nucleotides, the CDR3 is TGTGCCAGCAAGCGGACAGGGGAGCAGCCCCAGCATTTT. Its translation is CASKRTGEQPQHF.

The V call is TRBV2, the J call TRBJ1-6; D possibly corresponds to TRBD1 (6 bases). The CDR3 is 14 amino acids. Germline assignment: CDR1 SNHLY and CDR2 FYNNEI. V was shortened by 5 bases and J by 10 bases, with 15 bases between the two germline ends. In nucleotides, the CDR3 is TGTGCCAGCAGTATCGCGTCAGGGGACTCACCCCTCCACTTT. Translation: CASSIASGDSPLHF.

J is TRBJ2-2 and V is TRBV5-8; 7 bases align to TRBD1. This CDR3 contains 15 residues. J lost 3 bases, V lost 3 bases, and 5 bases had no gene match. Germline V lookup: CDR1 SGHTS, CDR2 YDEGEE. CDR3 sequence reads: CASSYWTGDTGELFF. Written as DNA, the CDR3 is TGTGCCAGCAGCTACTGGACAGGAGACACCGGGGAGCTGTTTTTT.

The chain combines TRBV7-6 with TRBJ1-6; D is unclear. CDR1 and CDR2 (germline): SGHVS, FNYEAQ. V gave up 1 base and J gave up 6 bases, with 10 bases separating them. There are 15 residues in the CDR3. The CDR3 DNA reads TGTGCCAGCAGCTTAGGAGAGACACCTAATTCACCCCTCCACTTT. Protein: CASSLGETPNSPLHF.

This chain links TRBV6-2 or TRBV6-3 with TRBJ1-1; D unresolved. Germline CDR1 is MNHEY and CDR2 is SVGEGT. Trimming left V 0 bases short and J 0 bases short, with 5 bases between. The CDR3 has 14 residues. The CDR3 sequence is CASSYSQVNTEAFF. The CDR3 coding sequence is TGTGCCAGCAGTTACTCCCAGGTGAACACTGAAGCTTTCTTT.

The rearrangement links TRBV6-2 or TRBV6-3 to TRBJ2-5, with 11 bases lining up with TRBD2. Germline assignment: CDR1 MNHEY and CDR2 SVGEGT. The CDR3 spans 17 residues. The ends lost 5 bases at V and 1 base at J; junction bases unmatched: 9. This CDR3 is CASSINRLAGSQETQYF. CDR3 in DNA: TGTGCCAGCAGTATAAACCGACTAGCGGGGTCCCAAGAGACCCAGTACTTC.

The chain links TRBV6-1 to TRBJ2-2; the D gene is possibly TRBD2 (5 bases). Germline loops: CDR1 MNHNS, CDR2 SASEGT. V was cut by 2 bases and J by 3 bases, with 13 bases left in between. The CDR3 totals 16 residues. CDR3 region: CASSERVGVDTGELFF. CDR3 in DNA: TGTGCCAGCAGTGAACGCGTCGGGGTGGACACCGGGGAGCTGTTTTTT.

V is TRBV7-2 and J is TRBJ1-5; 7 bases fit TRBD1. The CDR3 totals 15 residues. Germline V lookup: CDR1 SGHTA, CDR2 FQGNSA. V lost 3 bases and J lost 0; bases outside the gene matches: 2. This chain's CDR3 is CASSFTGDSNQPQHF. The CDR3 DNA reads TGTGCCAGCAGCTTCACAGGGGATAGCAATCAGCCCCAGCATTTT.

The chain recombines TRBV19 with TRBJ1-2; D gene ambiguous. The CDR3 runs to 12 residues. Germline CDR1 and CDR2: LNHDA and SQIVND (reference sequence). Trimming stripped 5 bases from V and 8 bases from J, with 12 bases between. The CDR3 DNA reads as TGTGCCAGTAGTCGGTCCGACTGGGGCTACACCTTC. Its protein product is CASSRSDWGYTF.

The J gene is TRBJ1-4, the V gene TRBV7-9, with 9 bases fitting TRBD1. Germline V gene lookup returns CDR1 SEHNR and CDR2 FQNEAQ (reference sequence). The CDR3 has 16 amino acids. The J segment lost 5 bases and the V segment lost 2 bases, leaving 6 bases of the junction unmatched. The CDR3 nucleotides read TGTGCCAGCAGCTTACTTCGCACAGGGGGCAATGAAAAACTGTTTTTT. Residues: CASSLLRTGGNEKLFF.

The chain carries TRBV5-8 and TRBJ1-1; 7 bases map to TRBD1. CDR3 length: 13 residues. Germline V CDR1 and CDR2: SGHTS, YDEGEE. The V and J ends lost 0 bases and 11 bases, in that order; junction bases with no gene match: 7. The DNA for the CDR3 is TGTGCCAGCAGCTTGGACAGGGGCGTGCTGGCTTTCTTT. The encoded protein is CASSLDRGVLAFF.

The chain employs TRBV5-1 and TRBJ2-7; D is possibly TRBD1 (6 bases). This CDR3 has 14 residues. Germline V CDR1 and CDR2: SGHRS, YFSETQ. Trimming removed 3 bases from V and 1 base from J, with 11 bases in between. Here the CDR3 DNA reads TGCGCCAGCAGCTCCGGGACACAATCCTACGAGCAGTACTTC. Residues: CASSSGTQSYEQYF. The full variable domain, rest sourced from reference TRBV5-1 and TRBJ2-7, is KAGVTQTPRYLIKTRGQQVTLSCSPISGHRSVSWYQQTPGQGLQFLFEYFSETQRNKGNFPGRFSGRQFSNSRSEMNVSTLELGDSALYLCASSSGTQSYEQYFGPGTRLTVT.

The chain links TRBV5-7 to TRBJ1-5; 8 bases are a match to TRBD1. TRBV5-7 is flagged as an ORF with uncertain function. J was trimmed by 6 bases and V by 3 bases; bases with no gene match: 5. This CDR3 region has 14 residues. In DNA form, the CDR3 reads TGTGCCAGCAGCTGTCCCAGGGGGCGTCAGCCCCAGCATTTT. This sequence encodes CASSCPRGRQPQHF.

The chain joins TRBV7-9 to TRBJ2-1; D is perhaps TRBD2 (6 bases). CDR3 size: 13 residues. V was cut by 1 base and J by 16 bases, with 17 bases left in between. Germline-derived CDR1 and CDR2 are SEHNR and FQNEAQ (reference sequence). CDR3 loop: CASSLGGLATSFF. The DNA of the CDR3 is TGTGCCAGCAGCTTAGGGGGACTTGCTACGAGTTTCTTC.

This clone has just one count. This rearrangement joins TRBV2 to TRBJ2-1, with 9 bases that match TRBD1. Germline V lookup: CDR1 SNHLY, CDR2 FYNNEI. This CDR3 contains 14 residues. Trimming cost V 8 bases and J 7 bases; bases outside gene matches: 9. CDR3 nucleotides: TGTGCCAGCTTAGAAATGGGACAGGGAAATGAGCAGTTCTTC. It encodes CASLEMGQGNEQFF.

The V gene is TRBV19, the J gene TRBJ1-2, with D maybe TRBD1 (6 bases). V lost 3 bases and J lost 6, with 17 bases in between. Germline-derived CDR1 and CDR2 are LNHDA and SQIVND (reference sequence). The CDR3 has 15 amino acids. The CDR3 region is CASSIEGRGPDGYTF. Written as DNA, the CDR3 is TGTGCCAGTAGTATCGAGGGCAGGGGCCCTGATGGCTACACCTTC.

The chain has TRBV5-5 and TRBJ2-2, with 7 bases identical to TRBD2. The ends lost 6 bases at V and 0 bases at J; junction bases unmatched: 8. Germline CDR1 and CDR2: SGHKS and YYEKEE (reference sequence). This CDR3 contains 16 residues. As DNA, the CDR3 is TGTGCCAGCACCACGGTGGGGGGGGCGAACACCGGGGAGCTGTTTTTT. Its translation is CASTTVGGANTGELFF.

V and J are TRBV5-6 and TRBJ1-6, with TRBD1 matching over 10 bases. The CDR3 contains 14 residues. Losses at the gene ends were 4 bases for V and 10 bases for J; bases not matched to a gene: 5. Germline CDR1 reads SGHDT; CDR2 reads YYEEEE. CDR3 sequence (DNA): TGTGCCAGCAGCCCGGGGACAGGGGAATCACCCCTCCACTTT. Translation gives CASSPGTGESPLHF. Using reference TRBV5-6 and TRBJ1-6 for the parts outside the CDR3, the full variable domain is DAGVTQSPTHLIKTRGQQVTLRCSPKSGHDTVSWYQQALGQGPQFIFQYYEEEERQRGNFPDRFSGHQFPNYSSELNVNALLLGDSALYLCASSPGTGESPLHFGNGTRLTVT.

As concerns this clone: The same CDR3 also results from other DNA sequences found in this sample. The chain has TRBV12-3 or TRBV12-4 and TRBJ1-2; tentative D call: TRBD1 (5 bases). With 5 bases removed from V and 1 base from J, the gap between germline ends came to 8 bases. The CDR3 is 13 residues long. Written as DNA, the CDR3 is TGTGCCAGCAGTCAAAGGGGTAACTATGGCTACACCTTC. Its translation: CASSQRGNYGYTF.

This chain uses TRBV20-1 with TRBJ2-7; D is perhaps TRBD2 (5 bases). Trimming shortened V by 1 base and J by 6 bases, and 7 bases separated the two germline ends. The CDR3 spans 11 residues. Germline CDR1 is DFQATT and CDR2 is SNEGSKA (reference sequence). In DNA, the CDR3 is TGCAGTGCTAGAGCCGGGGTCGAGCAGTACTTC. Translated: CSARAGVEQYF.

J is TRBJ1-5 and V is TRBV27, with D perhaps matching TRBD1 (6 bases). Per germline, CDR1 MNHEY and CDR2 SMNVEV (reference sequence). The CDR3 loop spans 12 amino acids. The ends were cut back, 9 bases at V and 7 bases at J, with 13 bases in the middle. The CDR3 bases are TGTGCCAGTAACAGGGTGGGCCAGCCCCAGCATTTT. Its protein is CASNRVGQPQHF.

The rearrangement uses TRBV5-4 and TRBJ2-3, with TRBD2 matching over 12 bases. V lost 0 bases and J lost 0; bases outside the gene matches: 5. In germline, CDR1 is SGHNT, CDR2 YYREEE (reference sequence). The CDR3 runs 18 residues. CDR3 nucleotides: TGTGCCAGCAGCTTGGCCCTAGCGGGGGGGCCAAGCACAGATACGCAGTATTTT. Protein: CASSLALAGGPSTDTQYF.

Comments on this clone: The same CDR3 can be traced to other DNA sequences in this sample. CDR3 protein: CASSQGGAETQYF. CDR3 nucleotides: TGCGCCAGCAGCCAAGGTGGGGCAGAGACCCAGTACTTC. The chain links TRBV4-3 to TRBJ2-5, with D perhaps matching TRBD1 (5 bases). Germline V gene data show CDR1 as LGHNA and CDR2 as YSLEER. V lost 1 base, J lost 4 bases, and 7 bases lay in between. There are 13 residues in the CDR3.

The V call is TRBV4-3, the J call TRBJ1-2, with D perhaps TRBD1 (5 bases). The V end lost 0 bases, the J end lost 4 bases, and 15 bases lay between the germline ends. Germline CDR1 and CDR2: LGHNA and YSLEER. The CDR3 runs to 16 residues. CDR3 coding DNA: TGCGCCAGCAGCCAAGAGTATGGTCAGGGTCCCTATGGCTACACCTTC. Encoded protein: CASSQEYGQGPYGYTF.

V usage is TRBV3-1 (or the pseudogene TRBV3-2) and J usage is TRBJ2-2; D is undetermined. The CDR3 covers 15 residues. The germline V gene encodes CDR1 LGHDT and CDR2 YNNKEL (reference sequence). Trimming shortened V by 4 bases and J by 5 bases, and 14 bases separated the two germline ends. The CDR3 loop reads CASSPLGTGTGELFF. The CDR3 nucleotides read TGTGCCAGCAGCCCTCTAGGCACCGGAACCGGGGAGCTGTTTTTT.

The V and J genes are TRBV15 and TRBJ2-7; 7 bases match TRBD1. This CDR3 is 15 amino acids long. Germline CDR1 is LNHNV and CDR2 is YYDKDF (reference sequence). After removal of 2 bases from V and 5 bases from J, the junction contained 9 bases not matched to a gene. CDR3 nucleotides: TGTGCCACCAGCAGAAAAAGACAGGGACGAGACGAGCAGTACTTC. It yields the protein CATSRKRQGRDEQYF.

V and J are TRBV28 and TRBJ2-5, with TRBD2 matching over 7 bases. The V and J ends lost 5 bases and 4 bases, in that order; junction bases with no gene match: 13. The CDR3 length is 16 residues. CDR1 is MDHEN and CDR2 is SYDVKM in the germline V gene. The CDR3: CASSQRTRRAGETQYF. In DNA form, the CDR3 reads TGTGCCAGCAGTCAAAGGACTAGGAGGGCCGGAGAGACCCAGTACTTC.